This TCR beta chain was sequenced in a study of OX40 agonist ivuxolimab in advanced cancers. The study, taken as a whole, reports: Among patients with partial responses at 0.1-3.0 mg/kg, clonal expansion was among the lowest.

With regard to this clone: Its antigen is as yet unknown.

Method: immunoSEQ multiplex PCR; TCRdb's copy keeps in-frame clones and lacks some. There are around 72,000 clones in the sample; 80% to 90% occur only once, and 0.85% to 1% lies in the top ten. The CDR3 length is 13 residues. Germline lookup yields CDR1 SGHRS and CDR2 YFSETQ. V was pared by 4 bases and J by 8 bases, with 15 bases between. V and J are TRBV5-1 and TRBJ1-2; D is unresolved. The source of this sequence is an adult with an advanced solid tumor such as melanoma, head and neck, liver or kidney cancer. Sequencing used CD4+ or CD8+ T cells sorted from blood, obtained in a trial of the OX40 agonist ivuxolimab. CDR3 sequence (DNA): TGCGCCAGCAGCCCCCTCCGTATGGACGGCTACACCTTC. It codes for CASSPLRMDGYTF.